This TCR beta chain was obtained from a study of cytomegalovirus exposure and HLA in healthy donors. Overall study: An earlier analysis found 117 million unique TCR beta sequences from about 190 million T cells.

About this clone itself: The antigen remains undetermined.

Vbeta (60) and Jbeta (13) primers were used in the PCR. The assay was immunoSEQ multiplex PCR, and TCRdb's table has in-frame clones only and misses some. The repertoire holds 80,000 or so clones, with 70% to 80% as singletons. CDR1 MNHEY and CDR2 SMNVEV come from the germline V gene (reference sequence). Trimming removed 4 bases at V and 3 bases at J, with 16 bases between. The CDR3 spans 15 residues. Study results and limitations: There were several of the most significant clusters that appeared linked to common viral pathogens in a later analysis. Researchers reportedly found TCR beta sequences accurately predicted most subjects' HLA-A and HLA-B alleles.

This chain uses TRBV27 with TRBJ2-7; D might be TRBD1 (6 bases). The specimen sequenced was PBMCs. This receptor was identified in a man younger than 45 in good health and CMV-seropositive. DNA of the CDR3: TGTGCCAGCAGTTCCCACCGGGACACCCTCTACGAGCAGTACTTC. Its protein product is CASSSHRDTLYEQYF.